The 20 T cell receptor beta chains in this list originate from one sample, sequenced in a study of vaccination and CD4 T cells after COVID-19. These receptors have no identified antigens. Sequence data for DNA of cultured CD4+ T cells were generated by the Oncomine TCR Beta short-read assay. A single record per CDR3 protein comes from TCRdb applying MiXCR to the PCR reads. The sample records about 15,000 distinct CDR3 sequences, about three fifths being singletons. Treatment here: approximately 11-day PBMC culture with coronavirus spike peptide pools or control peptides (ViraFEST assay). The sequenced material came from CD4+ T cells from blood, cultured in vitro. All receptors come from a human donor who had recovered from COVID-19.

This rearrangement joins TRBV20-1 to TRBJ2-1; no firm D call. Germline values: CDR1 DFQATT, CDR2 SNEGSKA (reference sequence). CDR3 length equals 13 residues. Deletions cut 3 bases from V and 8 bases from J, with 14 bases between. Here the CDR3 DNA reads TGCAGTGCTAGGAGAAGGCCGATAGATGAGCAGTTCTTC. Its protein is CSARRRPIDEQFF.

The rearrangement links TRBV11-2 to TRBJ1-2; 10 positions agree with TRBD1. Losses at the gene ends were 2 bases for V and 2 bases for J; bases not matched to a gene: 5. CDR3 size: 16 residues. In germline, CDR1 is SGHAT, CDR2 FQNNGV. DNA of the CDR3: TGTGCCAGCAGCTTATTCCGGGACAGGGGAAACTATGGCTACACCTTC. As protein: CASSLFRDRGNYGYTF.

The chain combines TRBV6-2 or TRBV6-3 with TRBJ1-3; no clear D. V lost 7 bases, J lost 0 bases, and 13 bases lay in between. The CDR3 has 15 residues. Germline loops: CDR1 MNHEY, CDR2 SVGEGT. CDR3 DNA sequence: TGTGCCAGCATGAAGATAGGTCTCTCTGGAAACACCATATATTTT. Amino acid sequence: CASMKIGLSGNTIYF.

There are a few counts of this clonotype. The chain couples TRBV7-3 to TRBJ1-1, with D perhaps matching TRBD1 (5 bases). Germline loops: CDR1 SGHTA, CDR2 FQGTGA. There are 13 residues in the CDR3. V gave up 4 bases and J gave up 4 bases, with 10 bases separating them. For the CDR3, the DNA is TGTGCCAGCAGCTCTCAGGGTGGCACTGAAGCTTTCTTT. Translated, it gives CASSSQGGTEAFF.

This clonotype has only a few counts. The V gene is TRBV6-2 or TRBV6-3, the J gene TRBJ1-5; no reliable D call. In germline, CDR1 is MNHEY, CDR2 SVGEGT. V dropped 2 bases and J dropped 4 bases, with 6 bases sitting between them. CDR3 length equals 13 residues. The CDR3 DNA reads TGTGCCAGCAGTTACGCCGGGAATCAGCCCCAGCATTTT. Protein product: CASSYAGNQPQHF.

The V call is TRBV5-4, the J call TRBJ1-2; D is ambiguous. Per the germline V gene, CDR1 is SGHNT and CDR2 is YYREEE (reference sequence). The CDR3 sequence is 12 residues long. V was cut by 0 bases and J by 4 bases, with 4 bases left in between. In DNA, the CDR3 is TGTGCCAGCAGCTTGGATAGCTATGGCTACACCTTC. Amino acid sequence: CASSLDSYGYTF.

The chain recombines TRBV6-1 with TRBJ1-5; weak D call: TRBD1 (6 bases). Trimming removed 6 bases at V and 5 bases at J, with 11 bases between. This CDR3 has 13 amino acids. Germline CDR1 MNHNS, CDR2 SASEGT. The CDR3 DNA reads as TGTGCCAGCAGCCGCGGGACATATCAGCCCCAGCATTTT. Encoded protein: CASSRGTYQPQHF.

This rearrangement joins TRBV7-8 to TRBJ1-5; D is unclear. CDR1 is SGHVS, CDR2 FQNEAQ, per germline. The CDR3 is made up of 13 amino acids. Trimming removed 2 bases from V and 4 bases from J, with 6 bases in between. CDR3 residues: CASSLTVNQPQHF. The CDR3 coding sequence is TGTGCCAGCAGCTTAACAGTAAATCAGCCCCAGCATTTT. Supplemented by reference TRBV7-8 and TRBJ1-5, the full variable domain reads GAGVSQSPRYKVAKRGQDVALRCDPISGHVSLFWYQQALGQGPEFLTYFQNEAQLDKSGLPSDRFFAERPEGSVSTLKIQRTQQEDSAVYLCASSLTVNQPQHFGDGTRLSIL.

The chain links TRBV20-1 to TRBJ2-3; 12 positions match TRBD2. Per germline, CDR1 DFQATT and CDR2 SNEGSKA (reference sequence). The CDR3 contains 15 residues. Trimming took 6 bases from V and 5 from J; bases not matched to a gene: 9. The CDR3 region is CSATTSGSMEDTQYF. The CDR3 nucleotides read TGCAGTGCGACGACTAGCGGGAGTATGGAAGATACGCAGTATTTT.

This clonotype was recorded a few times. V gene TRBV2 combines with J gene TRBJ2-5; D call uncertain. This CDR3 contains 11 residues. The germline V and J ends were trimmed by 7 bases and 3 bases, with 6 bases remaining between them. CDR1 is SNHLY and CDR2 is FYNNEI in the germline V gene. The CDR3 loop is CASKGEETQYF. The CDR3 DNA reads TGTGCCAGCAAAGGAGAAGAGACCCAGTACTTC.

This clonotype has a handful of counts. This chain's CDR3 is CSASTGFSNQPQHF. For the CDR3, the DNA is TGCAGTGCTAGTACGGGCTTTAGCAATCAGCCCCAGCATTTT. The V and J genes are TRBV20-1 and TRBJ1-5, with no clear D. This CDR3 contains 14 residues. The germline V and J ends were trimmed by 3 bases and 0 bases, with 9 bases remaining between them. Germline V lookup: CDR1 DFQATT, CDR2 SNEGSKA (reference sequence).

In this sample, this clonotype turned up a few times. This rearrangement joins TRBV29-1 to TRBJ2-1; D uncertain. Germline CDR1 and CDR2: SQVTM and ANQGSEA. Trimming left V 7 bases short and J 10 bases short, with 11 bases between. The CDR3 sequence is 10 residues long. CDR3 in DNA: TGCAGCGCTCTCGATCGGGAGCAGTTCTTC. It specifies CSALDREQFF.

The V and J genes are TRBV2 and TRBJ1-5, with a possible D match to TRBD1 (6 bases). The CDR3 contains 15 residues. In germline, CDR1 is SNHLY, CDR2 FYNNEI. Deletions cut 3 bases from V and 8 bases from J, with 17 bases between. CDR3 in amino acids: CASSDPRSGVEPQHF. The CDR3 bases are TGTGCCAGCAGTGATCCCCGGTCAGGGGTCGAGCCCCAGCATTTT.

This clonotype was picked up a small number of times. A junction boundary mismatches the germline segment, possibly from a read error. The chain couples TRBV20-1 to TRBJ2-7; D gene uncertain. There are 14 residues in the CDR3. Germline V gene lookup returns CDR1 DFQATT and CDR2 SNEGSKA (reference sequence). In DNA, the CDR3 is TGCAGTGCTAGAGGGCCAAACCACCCCTACGCGCAGTACTTC. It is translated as CSARGPNHPYAQYF.

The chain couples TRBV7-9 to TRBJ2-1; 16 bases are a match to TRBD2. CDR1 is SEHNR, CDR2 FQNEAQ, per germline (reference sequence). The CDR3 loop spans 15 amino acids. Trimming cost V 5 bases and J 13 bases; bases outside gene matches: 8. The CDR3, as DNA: TGTGCCAGCAGCGTGGGACTAGCGGGAGGGCAGAAACAGTTCTTC. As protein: CASSVGLAGGQKQFF.

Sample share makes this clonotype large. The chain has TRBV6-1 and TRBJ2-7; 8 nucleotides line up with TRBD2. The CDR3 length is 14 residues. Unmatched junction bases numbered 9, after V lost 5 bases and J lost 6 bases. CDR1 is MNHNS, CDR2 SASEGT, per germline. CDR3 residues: CASSTDTRGGEQYF. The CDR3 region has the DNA TGTGCCAGCAGTACAGATACACGGGGGGGCGAGCAGTACTTC.

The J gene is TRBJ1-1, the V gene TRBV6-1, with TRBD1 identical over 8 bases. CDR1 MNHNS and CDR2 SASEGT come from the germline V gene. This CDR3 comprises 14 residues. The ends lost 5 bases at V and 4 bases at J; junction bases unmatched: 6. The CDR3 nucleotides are TGTGCCAGCAGTCGATTCGGACAGGGCACTGAAGCTTTCTTT. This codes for CASSRFGQGTEAFF.

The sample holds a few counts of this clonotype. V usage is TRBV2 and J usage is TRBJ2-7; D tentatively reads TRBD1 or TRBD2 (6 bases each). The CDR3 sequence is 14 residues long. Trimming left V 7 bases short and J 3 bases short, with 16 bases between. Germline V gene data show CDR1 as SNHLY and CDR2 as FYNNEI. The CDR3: CASKGVGGGYEQYF. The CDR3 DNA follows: TGTGCCAGCAAGGGGGTTGGAGGGGGCTACGAGCAGTACTTC.

CDR3 in amino acids: CASSQGGGGEQYF. The CDR3 DNA reads as TGCGCCAGCAGCCAAGGGGGGGGCGGCGAGCAGTACTTC. The chain carries TRBV4-3 and TRBJ2-7; tentative D call: TRBD2 (7 bases). CDR3 length: 13 amino acids. The germline V and J ends were trimmed by 1 base and 6 bases, with 10 bases remaining between them. Germline V gives CDR1 LGHNA, CDR2 YSLEER.

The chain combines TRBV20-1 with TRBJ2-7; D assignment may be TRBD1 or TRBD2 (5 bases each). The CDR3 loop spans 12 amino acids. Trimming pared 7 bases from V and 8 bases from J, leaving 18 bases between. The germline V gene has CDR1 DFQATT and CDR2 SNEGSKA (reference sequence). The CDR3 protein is CSVRRDPAQQYF. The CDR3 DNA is TGCAGTGTTCGACGGGACCCCGCCCAGCAGTACTTC.